The 5 T cell receptor beta chains reported below all come from one sample, sequenced in a study of T cell repertoires in cytomegalovirus infection (dated by TCRdb to the late 2010s). No antigens are known for them. Sequenced using an Illumina HiSeq 1500. TCRdb reprocessed the public reads (quality trimming at Q25 with fastp, clone calling with MiXCR) and kept in-frame beta chains. Every CDR3 protein is listed once, alongside the most common genes and DNA of its rows. This sample gives some 900,000 distinct CDR3 sequences in total; 32% of them show up just once. The ten top clones hold 9.5% to 15% of the sample. The sample's treatment or condition label, in plain terms: in vitro stimulation with specific CMV peptide epitopes to enrich CMV-specific T cells. This material consisted of cultured CD8+ T cells from PBMCs, taken from culture after CMV antigen stimulation. The receptors were gathered from a human donor in good health (CMV status not recorded). Some clones in this sample may be carry-over from other donors' samples.

In its sample, this clonotype was seen many times. The rearrangement joins TRBV28 to TRBJ2-3; 11 bases agree with TRBD2. Unmatched junction bases numbered 11, after V lost 5 bases and J lost 4 bases. Germline CDR1 MDHEN, CDR2 SYDVKM. This CDR3 has 17 residues. CDR3 sequence reads: CASSIRLAGTLSDTQYF. In DNA form, the CDR3 reads TGTGCCAGCAGTATTCGACTAGCGGGGACTCTGTCAGATACGCAGTATTTT. Drawing the rest from reference TRBV28 and TRBJ2-3, the complete variable domain is DVKVTQSSRYLVKRTGEKVFLECVQDMDHENMFWYRQDPGLGLRLIYFSYDVKMKEKGDIPEGYSVSREKKERFSLILESASTNQTSMYLCASSIRLAGTLSDTQYFGPGTRLTVL.

Only a few counts were recorded for this clonotype. This rearrangement joins TRBV5-5 to TRBJ1-4, with 8 nucleotides matching TRBD1. CDR1 is SGHKS, CDR2 YYEKEE, per germline (reference sequence). Losses at the gene ends were 4 bases for V and 10 bases for J; bases not matched to a gene: 6. CDR3 size: 13 residues. DNA of the CDR3: TGTGCCAGCAGCCGACAGGGGTTAGGAAAACTGTTTTTT. Protein product: CASSRQGLGKLFF.

This sequence joins TRBV20-1 and TRBJ2-1; 11 positions agree with TRBD2. The trim removed 6 bases at V and 4 bases at J, leaving 8 bases unmatched. Germline-derived CDR1 and CDR2 are DFQATT and SNEGSKA (reference sequence). There are 15 residues in the CDR3. CDR3 protein: CSARPGTSGYNEQFF. CDR3 in DNA: TGCAGTGCAAGACCCGGGACTAGCGGATACAATGAGCAGTTCTTC.

This clonotype was counted ten times or more. The genes are TRBV7-2 and TRBJ1-2; TRBD1 agrees at 7 bases. Trimming removed 5 bases from V and 8 bases from J; junction bases left unmatched: 20. The germline CDR1 and CDR2 sequences are SGHTA and FQGNSA. This CDR3 is built from 17 residues. The CDR3 reads CASSRTRGQDFVSGYTF. As DNA, the CDR3 is TGTGCCAGCAGCCGCACAAGAGGACAGGATTTCGTTTCAGGCTACACCTTC.

This clonotype showed up just a few times. The chain joins TRBV15 to TRBJ2-7; 9 nucleotides agree with TRBD1. The CDR3 spans 14 residues. Trimming cost V 5 bases and J 5 bases; bases outside gene matches: 7. The V gene's germline CDR1 is LNHNV and CDR2 YYDKDF (reference sequence). CDR3 sequence (DNA): TGTGCCACCAGCGGTCCGGGACAGGGCGACGAGCAGTACGTC. This translates into CATSGPGQGDEQYV.